Listed below are T cell receptor beta chains from one sample, sequenced in a study of early T cells in non-severe SARS-CoV-2 infection. TCRdb re-called the 5' RACE reads with MiXCR, one entry per CDR3 protein. The data hold about 80,000 distinct CDR3 sequences, with 8.5% to 10% observed a single time. The sequencing sample was made of whole blood. Every receptor here comes from an adult who was a healthcare worker with PCR-confirmed SARS-CoV-2 infection or an uninfected control (not recorded which). Both conserved end residues are part of each CDR3. Fields, in order: D gene, CDR3 length, clone size, V gene, J gene, CDR3 protein, CDR3 DNA. A D gene is named only where the DNA matches it firmly. Where a row states a size, it is once, few, many or the class of an expanded clone; other rows omit it.

D: .
length: 14
size: .
V: TRBV20-1
J: TRBJ2-1
CDR3: CSARGVRGPNEQFF
DNA: TGCAGTGCCCGGGGAGTGCGGGGGCCCAATGAGCAGTTCTTC

D: .
length: 13
size: few
V: TRBV7-9
J: TRBJ1-2
CDR3: CASSLVGDYGYTF
DNA: TGTGCCAGCAGCTTAGTCGGGGACTATGGCTACACCTTC

D: .
length: 13
size: .
V: TRBV19
J: TRBJ1-2
CDR3: CASSMRLIDGYTF
DNA: TGTGCCAGTAGTATGCGGCTGATTGATGGCTACACCTTC

D: .
length: 15
size: many
V: TRBV6-6
J: TRBJ1-2
CDR3: CASSYSKRGNYGYTF
DNA: TGTGCCAGCAGTTACTCGAAAAGGGGCAACTATGGCTACACCTTC

D: .
length: 15
size: few
V: TRBV5-1
J: TRBJ2-1
CDR3: CASSQGEGSYNEQFF
DNA: TGCGCCAGCAGCCAGGGTGAGGGCTCCTACAATGAGCAGTTCTTC

D: TRBD2
length: 19
size: many
V: TRBV27
J: TRBJ2-3
CDR3: CASSLGPPFGGGPSDTQYF
DNA: TGTGCCAGCAGTTTAGGGCCCCCTTTTGGGGGAGGGCCGTCAGATACGCAGTATTTT

D: .
length: 12
size: few
V: TRBV12-3/TRBV12-4
J: TRBJ1-2
CDR3: CASSPQDYGYTF
DNA: TGTGCCAGCAGTCCACAGGACTATGGCTACACCTTC

D: TRBD2
length: 15
size: .
V: TRBV20-1
J: TRBJ2-3
CDR3: CSAPLAGISTDTQYF
DNA: TGCAGTGCCCCCCTAGCGGGCATTAGCACAGATACGCAGTATTTT

D: .
length: 15
size: few
V: TRBV4-2
J: TRBJ2-7
CDR3: CASSQEPTGPYEQYF
DNA: TGTGCCAGCAGCCAAGAACCCACAGGGCCCTACGAGCAGTACTTC

D: TRBD1
length: 14
size: many
V: TRBV29-1
J: TRBJ2-3
CDR3: CSIQGARGADTQYF
DNA: TGCAGCATCCAGGGGGCCCGAGGGGCGGATACGCAGTATTTT

D: .
length: 15
size: many
V: TRBV10-2
J: TRBJ1-1
CDR3: CASTPSVAANTEAFF
DNA: TGCGCCAGCACCCCCTCGGTGGCAGCGAACACTGAAGCTTTCTTT

D: .
length: 14
size: few
V: TRBV5-1
J: TRBJ2-3
CDR3: CASSSWTSTDTQYF
DNA: TGCGCCAGCAGCTCCTGGACTAGCACAGATACGCAGTATTTT

D: .
length: 12
size: .
V: TRBV28
J: TRBJ1-6
CDR3: CASSPPGPPLHF
DNA: TGTGCCAGCAGTCCCCCAGGTCCACCCCTCCACTTT

D: TRBD2
length: 14
size: .
V: TRBV20-1
J: TRBJ2-7
CDR3: CSARTSGRGYEQYF
DNA: TGCAGTGCCCGGACTAGCGGGAGAGGTTACGAGCAGTACTTC